Below, 23 T cell receptor beta chains from the same sample are listed, as sequenced in a study of T cells of healthy individuals. TCRdb fed the 5' RACE reads into MiXCR, producing one record per CDR3 protein. The sample holds under 70,000 distinct CDR3 sequences, under 15% seen once. All receptors derive from a human donor in good health.

This chain joins TRBV7-9 and TRBJ1-2, with D unresolved. CDR1 and CDR2 from the germline V gene are SEHNR and FQNEAQ (reference sequence). V was shortened by 1 base and J by 4 bases, with 4 bases between the two germline ends. This CDR3 is 12 amino acids long. The CDR3 DNA reads TGTGCCAGCAGCTTAGACAGCTATGGCTACACCTTC. It specifies CASSLDSYGYTF.

This clonotype occurred a few times. The CDR3 bases are TGTGCCAGCAGTTACCTAGCGGGCACAGATACGCAGTATTTT. Translating gives CASSYLAGTDTQYF. The V and J genes are TRBV6-5 and TRBJ2-3; 7 nucleotides agree with TRBD2. Looked up from germline, CDR1 is MNHEY and CDR2 is SVGAGI. The junction had 0 bases not matched to a gene; V was cut back by 2 bases and J by 1 base. There are 14 residues in the CDR3.

This clonotype was observed at least ten times. The CDR3 nucleotides read TGTGCCAGCAGCTTAGCCCGGTACGAGCAGTACTTC. Protein sequence: CASSLARYEQYF. This rearrangement joins TRBV7-2 to TRBJ2-7; no clear D gene. The germline CDR1 and CDR2 sequences are SGHTA and FQGNSA. The V end was cut by 0 bases, the J end by 4 bases, with 4 bases between. This CDR3 spans 12 amino acids. Together with reference TRBV7-2 and TRBJ2-7, the CDR3 gives the full variable domain: GAGVSQSPSNKVTEKGKDVELRCDPISGHTALYWYRQSLGQGLEFLIYFQGNSAPDKSGLPSDRFSAERTGGSVSTLTIQRTQQEDSAVYLCASSLARYEQYFGPGTRLTVT.

CDR3 nucleotide sequence: TGTGCCAGCAGTTTTCAGGGGGGTAATTCACCCCTCCACTTT. Translating it yields CASSFQGGNSPLHF. V is TRBV12-3 or TRBV12-4 and J is TRBJ1-6; TRBD1 matches at 7 bases. CDR3 length: 14 residues. V trimming: 3 bases; J trimming: 6 bases; junction bases outside the gene matches: 2.

This clonotype was seen repeatedly, ten times or more. The CDR3 sequence: CASSHEGQGAYEQYF. The CDR3 DNA is TGCGCCAGCAGCCACGAGGGACAGGGGGCCTACGAGCAGTACTTC. The chain recombines TRBV4-3 with TRBJ2-7, with TRBD1 identical over 11 bases. J lost 2 bases, V lost 3 bases, and 3 bases had no gene match. The CDR3 totals 15 residues. CDR1 and CDR2 from the germline V gene are LGHNA and YSLEER.

This clonotype has just a few counts. The chain carries TRBV7-2 and TRBJ2-2; possibly TRBD2 for D (7 bases). CDR3 length: 16 amino acids. Trimming pared 5 bases from V and 5 bases from J, leaving 18 bases between. Germline CDR1 reads SGHTA; CDR2 reads FQGNSA. CDR3 in DNA: TGTGCCAGCAGCCCGGGGGGAGGGGGTGCGACCGGGGAGCTGTTTTTT. This gives the protein CASSPGGGGATGELFF.

The V and J genes are TRBV11-2 and TRBJ2-1, with 9 bases aligning to TRBD2. J was trimmed by 5 bases and V by 5 bases; bases with no gene match: 7. The CDR3 spans 15 residues. The germline CDR1 and CDR2 sequences are SGHAT and FQNNGV. CDR3: CASSASGRYHNEQFF. CDR3 DNA sequence: TGTGCCAGCAGCGCCAGCGGGAGGTATCACAATGAGCAGTTCTTC.

The chain is built from TRBV6-6 and TRBJ2-2, with 11 bases matching TRBD2. Germline-derived CDR1 and CDR2 are MNHNY and SVGAGI (reference sequence). Losses at the gene ends were 4 bases for V and 7 bases for J; bases not matched to a gene: 8. CDR3 size: 16 residues. The CDR3 spells CASSSPSGGRDGELFF. CDR3 in DNA: TGTGCCAGCAGTTCCCCTAGCGGGGGGAGGGACGGGGAGCTGTTTTTT.

The V call is TRBV28, the J call TRBJ1-2; 7 nucleotides line up with TRBD1. The CDR3 has 16 residues. The germline CDR1 and CDR2 sequences are MDHEN and SYDVKM. V trimming: 3 bases; J trimming: 3 bases; junction bases outside the gene matches: 10. The CDR3: CASSFLPDRVDYGYTF. In DNA form, the CDR3 reads TGTGCCAGCAGTTTTCTTCCCGACAGGGTGGACTATGGCTACACCTTC.

The J gene is TRBJ2-3, the V gene TRBV7-2, with D possibly matching TRBD2 (7 bases). Germline loops: CDR1 SGHTA, CDR2 FQGNSA. The CDR3 runs 17 residues. V was pared by 5 bases and J by 3 bases, with 21 bases between. CDR3 nucleotide sequence: TGTGCCAGCAGCCCCATTAGGGGGAGGGCCAGGACAGATACGCAGTATTTT. This gives the protein CASSPIRGRARTDTQYF.

This clonotype was detected many times. V and J are TRBV6-1 and TRBJ2-3; 8 positions agree with TRBD2. The CDR3 has 14 amino acids. The V and J ends lost 10 bases and 1 base, in that order; junction bases with no gene match: 7. CDR1 and CDR2 (germline): MNHNS, SASEGT. CDR3 sequence (DNA): TGTGCCATCGGGAGGGGTGTGGGCACAGATACGCAGTATTTT. Encoded protein: CAIGRGVGTDTQYF.

This clonotype was detected only a few times. The V call is TRBV12-5, the J call TRBJ1-1, with D uncertain. The CDR3 totals 11 residues. The V gene lost 5 bases and the J gene lost 1 base, with 2 bases spanning the gap. In germline, CDR1 is LGHNT, CDR2 FRNRAP. The CDR3 loop is CASGENTEAFF. CDR3 DNA: TGTGCTAGTGGTGAGAACACTGAAGCTTTCTTT.

This CDR3 is CATCPRDRGAGELFF. CDR3 coding DNA: TGTGCCACCTGTCCCCGGGACAGGGGTGCCGGGGAGCTGTTTTTT. The rearrangement links TRBV6-1 to TRBJ2-2; 10 bases align to TRBD1. Germline CDR1 reads MNHNS; CDR2 reads SASEGT. This CDR3 spans 15 amino acids. J lost 6 bases, V lost 10 bases, and 11 bases had no gene match.

This clonotype was detected ten times or more. The chain recombines TRBV19 with TRBJ2-3, with D unresolved. Germline-derived CDR1 and CDR2 are LNHDA and SQIVND (reference sequence). The CDR3 runs to 12 residues. The chain's CDR3 is CIRTVPGDTQYF. CDR3 nucleotides: TGTATCCGGACGGTCCCTGGGGATACGCAGTATTTT.

The rearrangement links TRBV15 to TRBJ2-7, with D unclear. The germline CDR1 and CDR2 sequences are LNHNV and YYDKDF (reference sequence). V shed 0 bases and J shed 2 bases, with 5 bases lying between them. This CDR3 has 13 amino acids. This chain's CDR3 is CATSRDEAYEQYF. As DNA, the CDR3 is TGTGCCACCAGCAGAGATGAGGCCTACGAGCAGTACTTC.

The chain joins TRBV4-3 to TRBJ1-1; possible D gene TRBD1, 5 bases. This CDR3 comprises 13 residues. Trimming shortened V by 3 bases and J by 4 bases, and 9 bases separated the two germline ends. Germline V gene lookup returns CDR1 LGHNA and CDR2 YSLEER. The CDR3 nucleotides are TGCGCCAGCAGCCAGGGACTGGTCACTGAAGCTTTCTTT. It is translated as CASSQGLVTEAFF.

This clonotype was observed many times. This chain uses TRBV3-1 with TRBJ2-1, with 10 bases lining up with TRBD1. The trim removed 0 bases at V and 5 bases at J, leaving 13 bases unmatched. CDR1 and CDR2 from the germline V gene are LGHDT and YNNKEL (reference sequence). The CDR3 extends over 19 amino acids. CDR3 region: CASSQDEWTGGGLDNEQFF. Written as DNA, the CDR3 is TGTGCCAGCAGCCAAGATGAGTGGACAGGGGGTGGACTGGACAATGAGCAGTTCTTC.

At least ten counts were recorded for this clonotype. This sequence joins TRBV12-3 or TRBV12-4 and TRBJ2-4, with a weak D call TRBD1 (6 bases). V gave up 6 bases and J gave up 1 base, with 25 bases separating them. The length of the CDR3 is 19 residues. The CDR3 sequence is CASSPLTPFRQEAKNIQYF. DNA of the CDR3: TGTGCCAGCAGCCCCTTAACCCCCTTTAGACAGGAGGCCAAAAACATTCAGTACTTC.

The chain links TRBV4-3 to TRBJ2-1; D gene unclear. The V end lost 0 bases, the J end lost 9 bases, and 12 bases lay between the germline ends. Germline V lookup: CDR1 LGHNA, CDR2 YSLEER. This CDR3 has 14 amino acids. The CDR3 coding sequence is TGCGCCAGCAGCCAAGATAAGTCCGGGCTTGAGCAGTTCTTC. Residues: CASSQDKSGLEQFF.

The V call is TRBV6-6, the J call TRBJ1-1, with unresolved D. The CDR3 is 12 amino acids. CDR1 and CDR2 from the germline V gene are MNHNY and SVGAGI (reference sequence). The V gene lost 3 bases and the J gene lost 4 bases, with 6 bases spanning the gap. CDR3 in amino acids: CASSYGPTEAFF. CDR3 nucleotides: TGTGCCAGCAGTTATGGTCCCACTGAAGCTTTCTTT.

The V gene is TRBV20-1, the J gene TRBJ2-3; D remains unclear. The ends were cut back, 3 bases at V and 0 bases at J, with 10 bases in the middle. The germline V gene encodes CDR1 DFQATT and CDR2 SNEGSKA (reference sequence). The CDR3 spans 14 residues. CDR3 in amino acids: CSASWSTSTDTQYF. The CDR3 bases are TGCAGTGCTAGTTGGTCTACTAGCACAGATACGCAGTATTTT.

This sequence joins TRBV7-8 and TRBJ1-5; the D is unclear. Trimming left V 5 bases short and J 0 bases short, with 11 bases between. Per the germline V gene, CDR1 is SGHVS and CDR2 is FQNEAQ. The CDR3 contains 15 residues. Written as DNA, the CDR3 is TGTGCCAGCAGCCAGGACGACGATAGCAATCAGCCCCAGCATTTT. Translating it yields CASSQDDDSNQPQHF.

This clonotype was counted only a few times. J is TRBJ2-2 and V is TRBV28; D assignment may be TRBD1 or TRBD2 (5 bases each). Germline CDR1 reads MDHEN; CDR2 reads SYDVKM. CDR3 length: 16 amino acids. V was cut by 3 bases and J by 2 bases, with 13 bases left in between. In DNA, the CDR3 is TGTGCCAGCAGTTTGATGGGGCGGACTAACACCGGGGAGCTGTTTTTT. Translation: CASSLMGRTNTGELFF. The whole variable domain, remainder taken from reference TRBV28 and TRBJ2-2, is DVKVTQSSRYLVKRTGEKVFLECVQDMDHENMFWYRQDPGLGLRLIYFSYDVKMKEKGDIPEGYSVSREKKERFSLILESASTNQTSMYLCASSLMGRTNTGELFFGEGSRLTVL.